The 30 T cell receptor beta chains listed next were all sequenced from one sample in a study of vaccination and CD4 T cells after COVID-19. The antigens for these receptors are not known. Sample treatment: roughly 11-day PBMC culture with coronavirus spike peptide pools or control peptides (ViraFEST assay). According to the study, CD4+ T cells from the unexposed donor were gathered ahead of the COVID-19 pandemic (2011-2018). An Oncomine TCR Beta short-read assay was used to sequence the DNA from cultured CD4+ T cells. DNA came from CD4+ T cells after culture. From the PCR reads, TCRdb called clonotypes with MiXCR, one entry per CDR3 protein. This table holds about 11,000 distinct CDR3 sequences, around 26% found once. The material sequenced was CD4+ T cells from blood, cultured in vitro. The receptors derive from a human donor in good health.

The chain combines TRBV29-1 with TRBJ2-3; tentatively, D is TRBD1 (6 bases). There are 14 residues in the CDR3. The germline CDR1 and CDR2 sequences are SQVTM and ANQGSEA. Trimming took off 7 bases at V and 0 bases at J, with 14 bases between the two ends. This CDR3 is CSGLTGISTDTQYF. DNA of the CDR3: TGCAGCGGCCTCACAGGGATTAGCACAGATACGCAGTATTTT.

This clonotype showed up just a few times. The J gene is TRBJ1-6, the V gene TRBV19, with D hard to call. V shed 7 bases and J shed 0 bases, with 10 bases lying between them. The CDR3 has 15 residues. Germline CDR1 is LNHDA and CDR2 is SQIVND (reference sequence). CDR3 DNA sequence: TGTGCCAGTAAGGAAGGCACCTCCTATAATTCACCCCTCCACTTT. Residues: CASKEGTSYNSPLHF.

In nucleotides, the CDR3 is TGTGCCAGCAGTTTAACAGGGCTGGGAAACACCATATATTTT. Residues: CASSLTGLGNTIYF. This chain uses TRBV27 with TRBJ1-3; possibly TRBD1 for D (6 bases). V was trimmed by 2 bases and J by 4 bases, leaving 9 bases between them. The germline gives CDR1 MNHEY, CDR2 SMNVEV (reference sequence). The CDR3 contains 14 residues.

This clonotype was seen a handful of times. The CDR3 DNA sequence: TGTGCCAGCAGCCCCCGCAATCAGCCCCAGCATTTT. This codes for CASSPRNQPQHF. The gene calls are TRBV7-2 and TRBJ1-5; D gene uncertain. The germline V gene encodes CDR1 SGHTA and CDR2 FQGNSA. V lost 5 bases and J lost 2, with 4 bases in between. CDR3 length: 12 residues.

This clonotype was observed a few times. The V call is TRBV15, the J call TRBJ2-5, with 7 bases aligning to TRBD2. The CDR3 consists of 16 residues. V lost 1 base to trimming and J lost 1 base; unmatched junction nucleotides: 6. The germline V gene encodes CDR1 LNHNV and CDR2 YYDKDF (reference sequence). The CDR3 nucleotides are TGTGCCACCAGCAGAGTGCCTAGCGGCGGCCAAGAGACCCAGTACTTC. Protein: CATSRVPSGGQETQYF.

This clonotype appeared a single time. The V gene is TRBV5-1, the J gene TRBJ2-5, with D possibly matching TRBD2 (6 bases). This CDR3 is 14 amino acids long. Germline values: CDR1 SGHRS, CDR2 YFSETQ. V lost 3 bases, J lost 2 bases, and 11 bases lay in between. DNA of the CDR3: TGCGCCAGCAGCTCTACTAGCCCTCAAGAGACCCAGTACTTC. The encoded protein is CASSSTSPQETQYF.

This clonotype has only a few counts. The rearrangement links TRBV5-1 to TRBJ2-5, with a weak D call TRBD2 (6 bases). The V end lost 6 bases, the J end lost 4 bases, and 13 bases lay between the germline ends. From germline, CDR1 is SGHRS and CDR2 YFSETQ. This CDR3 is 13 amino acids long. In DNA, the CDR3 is TGCGCCAGCACCGAAGTGGGAGGAGAGACCCAGTACTTC. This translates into CASTEVGGETQYF. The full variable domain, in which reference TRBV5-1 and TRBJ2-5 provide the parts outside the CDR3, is KAGVTQTPRYLIKTRGQQVTLSCSPISGHRSVSWYQQTPGQGLQFLFEYFSETQRNKGNFPGRFSGRQFSNSRSEMNVSTLELGDSALYLCASTEVGGETQYFGPGTRLLVL.

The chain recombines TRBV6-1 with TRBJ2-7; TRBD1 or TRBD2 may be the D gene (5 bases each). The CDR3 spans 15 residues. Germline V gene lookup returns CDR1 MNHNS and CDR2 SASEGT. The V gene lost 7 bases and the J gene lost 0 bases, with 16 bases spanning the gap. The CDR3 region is CASTPTRGYSYEQYF. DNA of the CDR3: TGTGCCAGCACCCCTACCCGGGGCTACTCCTACGAGCAGTACTTC.

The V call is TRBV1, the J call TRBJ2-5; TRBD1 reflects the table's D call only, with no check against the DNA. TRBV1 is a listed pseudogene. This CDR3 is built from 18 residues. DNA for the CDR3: TGCACAAACCGCCCCACCCGGGACACCCGATGGATCCAAGAGACCCAGTACTTC. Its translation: CTNRPTRDTRWIQETQYF.

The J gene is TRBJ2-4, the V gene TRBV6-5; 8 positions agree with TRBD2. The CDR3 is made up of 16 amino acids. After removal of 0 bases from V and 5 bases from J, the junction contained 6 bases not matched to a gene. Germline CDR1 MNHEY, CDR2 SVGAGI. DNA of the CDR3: TGTGCCAGCAGTTACTCTACACGGGGGGGCGAAAACATTCAGTACTTC. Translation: CASSYSTRGGENIQYF.

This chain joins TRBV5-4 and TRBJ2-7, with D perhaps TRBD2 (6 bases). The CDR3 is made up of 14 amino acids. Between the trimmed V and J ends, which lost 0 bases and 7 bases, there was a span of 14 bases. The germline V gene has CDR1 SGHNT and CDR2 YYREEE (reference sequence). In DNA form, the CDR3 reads TGTGCCAGCAGCTTGGAACGGGAGCCGAGGGAGCAGTACTTC. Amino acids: CASSLEREPREQYF.

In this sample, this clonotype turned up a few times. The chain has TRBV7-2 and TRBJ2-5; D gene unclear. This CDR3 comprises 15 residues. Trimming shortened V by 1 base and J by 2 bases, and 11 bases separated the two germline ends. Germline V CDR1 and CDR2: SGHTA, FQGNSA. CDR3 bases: TGTGCCAGCAGCTTAGGGGGATCGGCGCAAGAGACCCAGTACTTC. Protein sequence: CASSLGGSAQETQYF.

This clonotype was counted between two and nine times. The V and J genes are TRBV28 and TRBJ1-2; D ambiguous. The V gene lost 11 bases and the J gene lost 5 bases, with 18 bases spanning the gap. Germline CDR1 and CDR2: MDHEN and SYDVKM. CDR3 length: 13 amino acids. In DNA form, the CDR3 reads TGTGCCGTCAACGAAATCTCTCTATATGGCTACACCTTC. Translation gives CAVNEISLYGYTF.

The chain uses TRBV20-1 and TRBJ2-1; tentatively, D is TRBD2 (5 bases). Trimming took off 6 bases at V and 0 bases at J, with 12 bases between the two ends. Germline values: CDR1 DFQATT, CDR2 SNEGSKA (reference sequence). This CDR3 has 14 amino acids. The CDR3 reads CSAGAEFSYNEQFF. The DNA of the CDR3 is TGCAGTGCCGGAGCGGAGTTCTCCTACAATGAGCAGTTCTTC.

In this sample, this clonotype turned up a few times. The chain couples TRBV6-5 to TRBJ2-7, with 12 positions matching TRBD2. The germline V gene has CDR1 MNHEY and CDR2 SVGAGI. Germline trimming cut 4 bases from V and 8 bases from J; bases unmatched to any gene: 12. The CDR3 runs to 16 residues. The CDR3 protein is CASSSGLAGPLTKQYF. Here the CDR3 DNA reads TGTGCCAGCAGTTCCGGACTAGCGGGGCCCCTTACGAAGCAGTACTTC.

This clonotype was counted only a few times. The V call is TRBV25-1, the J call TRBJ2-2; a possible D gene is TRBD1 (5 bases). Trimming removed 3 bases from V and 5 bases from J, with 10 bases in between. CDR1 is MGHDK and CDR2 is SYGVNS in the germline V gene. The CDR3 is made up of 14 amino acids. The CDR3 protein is CASSEDTLTGELFF. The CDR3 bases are TGTGCCAGCAGTGAGGACACCCTGACCGGGGAGCTGTTTTTT.

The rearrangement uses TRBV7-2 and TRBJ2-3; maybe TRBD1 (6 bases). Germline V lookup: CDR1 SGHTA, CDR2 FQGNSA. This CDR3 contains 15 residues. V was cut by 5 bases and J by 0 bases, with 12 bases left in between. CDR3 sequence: CASSPHQGSTDTQYF. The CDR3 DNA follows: TGTGCCAGCAGCCCCCACCAGGGGAGCACAGATACGCAGTATTTT.

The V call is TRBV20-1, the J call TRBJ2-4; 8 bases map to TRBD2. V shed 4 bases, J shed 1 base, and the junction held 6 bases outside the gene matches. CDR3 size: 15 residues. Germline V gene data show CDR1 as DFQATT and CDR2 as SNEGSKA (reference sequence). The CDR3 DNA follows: TGCAGTGCTACGGGAGGGGTTTTGGCCAAAAACATTCAGTACTTC. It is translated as CSATGGVLAKNIQYF.

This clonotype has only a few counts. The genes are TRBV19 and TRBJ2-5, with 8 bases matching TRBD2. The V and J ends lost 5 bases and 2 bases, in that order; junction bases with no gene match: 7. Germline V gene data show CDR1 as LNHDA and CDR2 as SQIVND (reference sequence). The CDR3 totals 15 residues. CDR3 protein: CASSRPGLGQETQYF. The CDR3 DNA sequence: TGTGCCAGTAGTCGGCCGGGACTAGGGCAAGAGACCCAGTACTTC.

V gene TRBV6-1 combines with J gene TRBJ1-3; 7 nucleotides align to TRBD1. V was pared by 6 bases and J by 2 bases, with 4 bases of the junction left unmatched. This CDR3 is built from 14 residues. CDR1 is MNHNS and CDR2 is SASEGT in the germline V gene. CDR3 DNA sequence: TGTGCCAGCAGCCTAGGGACAGCTGGAAACACCATATATTTT. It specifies CASSLGTAGNTIYF.

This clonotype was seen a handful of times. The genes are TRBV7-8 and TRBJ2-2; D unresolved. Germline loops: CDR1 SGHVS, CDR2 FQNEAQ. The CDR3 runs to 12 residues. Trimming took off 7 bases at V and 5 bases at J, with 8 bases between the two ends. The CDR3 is CASKGFTGELFF. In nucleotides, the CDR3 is TGTGCCAGCAAGGGTTTTACCGGGGAGCTGTTTTTT.

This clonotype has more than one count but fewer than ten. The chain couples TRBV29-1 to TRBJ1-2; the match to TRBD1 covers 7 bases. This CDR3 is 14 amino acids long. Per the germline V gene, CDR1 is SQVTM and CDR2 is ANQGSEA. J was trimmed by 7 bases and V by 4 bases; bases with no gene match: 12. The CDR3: CSVGGSQGESGYTF. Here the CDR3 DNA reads TGCAGCGTTGGAGGGTCGCAGGGGGAGTCTGGCTACACCTTC.

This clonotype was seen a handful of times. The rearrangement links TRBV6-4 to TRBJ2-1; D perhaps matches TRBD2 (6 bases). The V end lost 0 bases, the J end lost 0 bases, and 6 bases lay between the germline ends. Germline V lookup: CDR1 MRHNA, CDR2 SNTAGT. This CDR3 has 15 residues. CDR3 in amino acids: CASSDSSGSYNEQFF. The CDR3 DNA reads TGTGCCAGCAGTGACTCTAGCGGCTCCTACAATGAGCAGTTCTTC.

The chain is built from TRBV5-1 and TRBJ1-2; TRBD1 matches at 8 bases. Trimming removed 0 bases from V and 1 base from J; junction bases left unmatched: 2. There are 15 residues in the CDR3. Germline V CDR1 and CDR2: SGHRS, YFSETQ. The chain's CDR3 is CASSLGTGYNYGYTF. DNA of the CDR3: TGCGCCAGCAGCTTGGGGACAGGGTATAACTATGGCTACACCTTC. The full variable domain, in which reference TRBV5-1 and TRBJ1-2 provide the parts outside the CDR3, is KAGVTQTPRYLIKTRGQQVTLSCSPISGHRSVSWYQQTPGQGLQFLFEYFSETQRNKGNFPGRFSGRQFSNSRSEMNVSTLELGDSALYLCASSLGTGYNYGYTFGSGTRLTVV.

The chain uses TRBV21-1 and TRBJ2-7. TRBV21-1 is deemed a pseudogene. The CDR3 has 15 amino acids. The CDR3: CASSFQSLRSYEQYF. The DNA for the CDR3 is TGTGCCAGCAGCTTCCAAAGTCTCCGCTCCTACGAGCAGTACTTC.

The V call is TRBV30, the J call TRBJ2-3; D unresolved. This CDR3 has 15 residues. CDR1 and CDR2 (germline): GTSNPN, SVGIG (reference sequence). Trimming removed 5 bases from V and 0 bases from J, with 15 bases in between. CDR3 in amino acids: CAWALIYPSTDTQYF. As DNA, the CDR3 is TGTGCCTGGGCGCTCATCTACCCTAGCACAGATACGCAGTATTTT.

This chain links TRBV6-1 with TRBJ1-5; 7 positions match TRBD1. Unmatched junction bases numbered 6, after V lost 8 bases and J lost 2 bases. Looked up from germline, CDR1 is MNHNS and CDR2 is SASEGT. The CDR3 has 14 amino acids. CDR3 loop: CASGSQGGNQPQHF. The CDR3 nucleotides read TGTGCCAGCGGGTCCCAGGGGGGCAATCAGCCCCAGCATTTT.

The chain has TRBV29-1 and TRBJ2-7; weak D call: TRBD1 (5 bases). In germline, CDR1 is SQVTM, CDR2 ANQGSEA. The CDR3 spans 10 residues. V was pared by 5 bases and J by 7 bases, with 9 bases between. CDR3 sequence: CSVPRVEQYF. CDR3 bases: TGCAGCGTTCCCAGGGTGGAGCAGTACTTC.

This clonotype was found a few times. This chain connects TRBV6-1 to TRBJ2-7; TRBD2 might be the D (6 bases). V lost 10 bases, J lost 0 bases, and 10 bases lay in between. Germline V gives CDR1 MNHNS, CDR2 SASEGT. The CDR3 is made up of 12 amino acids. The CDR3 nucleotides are TGTGCCACGGGGGTACTCTCCTACGAGCAGTACTTC. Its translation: CATGVLSYEQYF.

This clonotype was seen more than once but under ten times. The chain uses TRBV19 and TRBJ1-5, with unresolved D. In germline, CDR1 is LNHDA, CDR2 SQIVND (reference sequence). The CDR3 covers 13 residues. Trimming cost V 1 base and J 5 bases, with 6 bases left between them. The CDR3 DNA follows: TGTGCCAGTAGTATAGGGAGGGATCAGCCCCAGCATTTT. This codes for CASSIGRDQPQHF.